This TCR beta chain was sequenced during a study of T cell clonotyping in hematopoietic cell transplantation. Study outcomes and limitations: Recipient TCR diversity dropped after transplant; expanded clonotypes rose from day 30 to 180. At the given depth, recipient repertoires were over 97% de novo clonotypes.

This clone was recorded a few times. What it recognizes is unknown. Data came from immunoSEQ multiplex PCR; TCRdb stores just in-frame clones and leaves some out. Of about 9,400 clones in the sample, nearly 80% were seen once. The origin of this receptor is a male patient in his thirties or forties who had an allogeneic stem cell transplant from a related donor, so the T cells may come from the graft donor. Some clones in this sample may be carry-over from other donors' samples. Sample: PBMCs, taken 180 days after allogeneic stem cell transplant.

In nucleotides, the CDR3 is TGTGCCAGCAGCTTCGGGACAGGGGTCCGGGGCTACACCTTC. Protein: CASSFGTGVRGYTF. The chain recombines TRBV11-2 with TRBJ1-2, with 10 positions matching TRBD1. After removal of 3 bases from V and 8 bases from J, the junction contained 6 bases not matched to a gene. Per germline, CDR1 SGHAT and CDR2 FQNNGV. The CDR3 totals 14 residues.